The 11 T cell receptor beta chains below come from one sample, sequenced in a study of early T cells in non-severe SARS-CoV-2 infection. In TCRdb, the 5' RACE reads were re-called with MiXCR into one record per CDR3 protein. The data show tens of thousands of distinct CDR3 sequences, around 14% seen once. The specimen was whole blood. The receptors here all came from an adult who was a healthcare worker with PCR-confirmed SARS-CoV-2 infection or an uninfected control (not recorded which).

This clonotype occurred many times. The chain joins TRBV5-1 to TRBJ1-1; no clear D gene. The CDR3 contains 14 residues. Germline CDR1 is SGHRS and CDR2 is YFSETQ. V lost 4 bases and J lost 0, with 10 bases in between. CDR3 amino acids: CASSALIMNTEAFF. The CDR3 DNA reads TGCGCCAGCAGCGCCCTGATAATGAACACTGAAGCTTTCTTT.

This chain uses TRBV7-6 with TRBJ2-2; 9 positions agree with TRBD2. Germline V gene lookup returns CDR1 SGHVS and CDR2 FNYEAQ. The CDR3 totals 17 residues. V lost 4 bases, J lost 0 bases, and 6 bases stayed unmatched. The CDR3 bases are TGTGCCAGCAGCTCGCTGCAGCGGGGGGCGAACACCGGGGAGCTGTTTTTT. Its protein product is CASSSLQRGANTGELFF.

This clonotype was recorded a few times. J is TRBJ2-1 and V is TRBV20-1; 9 positions match TRBD2. CDR1 is DFQATT and CDR2 is SNEGSKA in the germline V gene (reference sequence). The CDR3 is 16 amino acids. J was trimmed by 3 bases and V by 6 bases; bases with no gene match: 12. The CDR3, as DNA: TGCAGTGCGATGGGCCTAGCGGGATCCTTCTACAATGAGCAGTTCTTC. The encoded protein is CSAMGLAGSFYNEQFF.

This clonotype was recorded a few times. V usage is TRBV12-3 or TRBV12-4 and J usage is TRBJ2-2; D perhaps matches TRBD1 (5 bases). Between the trimmed V and J ends, which lost 10 bases and 0 bases, there was a span of 12 bases. This CDR3 spans 14 amino acids. The CDR3 coding sequence is TGTGCCACCTCGGAAGGGGCGAACACCGGGGAGCTGTTTTTT. As protein: CATSEGANTGELFF.

This clonotype was recorded many times. J is TRBJ2-1 and V is TRBV28; possibly TRBD1 for D (5 bases). V was shortened by 6 bases and J by 7 bases, with 19 bases between the two germline ends. The germline V gene encodes CDR1 MDHEN and CDR2 SYDVKM. CDR3 size: 15 residues. The CDR3 sequence: CASRKWQGKPNEQFF. For the CDR3, the DNA is TGTGCCAGCAGGAAATGGCAGGGAAAGCCTAATGAGCAGTTCTTC.

This clonotype was observed many times. This sequence joins TRBV9 and TRBJ2-1; 9 nucleotides match TRBD2. The CDR3 covers 16 residues. V lost 0 bases and J lost 6; bases outside the gene matches: 7. The germline V gene has CDR1 SGDLS and CDR2 YYNGEE. DNA for the CDR3: TGTGCCAGCAGCGTAGTGAGCGGGGGGATCCGCAATGAGCAGTTCTTC. Its translation: CASSVVSGGIRNEQFF.

The table lists this clonotype with a few counts. The rearrangement links TRBV4-1 to TRBJ2-1; D might be TRBD1 (5 bases). The CDR3 contains 13 residues. Trimming took off 2 bases at V and 7 bases at J, with 9 bases between the two ends. Germline loops: CDR1 MGHRA, CDR2 YSYEKL. The CDR3 DNA reads as TGCGCCAGCAGCCAAAAGTCAGGGAATGAGCAGTTCTTC. It encodes CASSQKSGNEQFF.

The rearrangement uses TRBV5-1 and TRBJ1-4; D is perhaps TRBD1 (5 bases). CDR3 length: 15 residues. The germline V gene encodes CDR1 SGHRS and CDR2 YFSETQ. V shed 0 bases and J shed 7 bases, with 13 bases lying between them. Here the CDR3 DNA reads TGCGCCAGCAGCTTGGACCGGGACGGTATTGAAAAACTGTTTTTT. Its protein product is CASSLDRDGIEKLFF.

This rearrangement joins TRBV5-1 to TRBJ2-5, with D hard to call. V lost 0 bases and J 7 bases, leaving 4 bases between the germline ends. The CDR3 is 11 residues long. Germline CDR1 and CDR2: SGHRS and YFSETQ. The CDR3 DNA reads as TGCGCCAGCAGCTTGGAGGGGACCCAGTACTTC. It encodes CASSLEGTQYF.

CDR3 coding DNA: TGTGCCAGCAGTTACCTCACGAGGGGATTGGGTGGCTACACCTTC. Translated: CASSYLTRGLGGYTF. V usage is TRBV6-5 and J usage is TRBJ1-2; perhaps TRBD1 as D (5 bases). CDR3 length: 15 amino acids. Trimming took 2 bases from V and 7 from J, leaving 17 bases between them. CDR1 is MNHEY and CDR2 is SVGAGI in the germline V gene.

This clonotype was seen only a few times. V is TRBV19 and J is TRBJ2-7; no reliable D call. The CDR3 loop spans 14 amino acids. With 3 bases removed from V and 2 bases from J, the gap between germline ends came to 11 bases. Per germline, CDR1 LNHDA and CDR2 SQIVND (reference sequence). CDR3: CASSMTWGTYEQYF. In DNA form, the CDR3 reads TGTGCCAGTAGTATGACCTGGGGAACCTACGAGCAGTACTTC.